A selection of T cell receptor beta chains follows, all from one sample in a study of blood T cells in healthy people across ages. TCRdb analysed the 5' RACE reads with MiXCR anew, one entry per CDR3 protein. The sample consists of about 1.5 million distinct CDR3 sequences, approximately 43% of them appearing once. The sequenced sample was blood. Receptors originate from a woman under 30 in good health. Each CDR3 is given with its conserved first and last residue.

TRBJ1-4 TRBV10-3 CVISGGLGTNEKLFF
TRBJ2-5 TRBV4-3 CASSQTPAGTLAETQYF
TRBJ1-3 TRBV12-3/TRBV12-4 CASSPRRGAGNTIYF
TRBJ2-5 TRBV20-1 CSAPARSSPSYNEQYF
TRBJ2-5 TRBV7-2 CASRAVFQETQYF
TRBJ2-4 TRBV25-1 CASSEVASGRAYF
TRBJ2-5 TRBV6-5 CASSTGGMETQYF
TRBJ2-7 TRBV24-1 CATSESGTASSYEQYF
TRBJ1-5 TRBV6-5 CASSLTGTGVQPQHF
TRBJ2-5 TRBV28 CASNPVLKESLKTQYF
TRBJ2-7 TRBV20-1 CSAQPGQGSSYEQYF
TRBJ1-1 TRBV11-2 CASRIGVVIRDRGQRDTEAFF
TRBJ2-3 TRBV9 CASSPHDLSTDTQYF
TRBJ2-6 TRBV6-6 CASSYSAGTGANVLTF
TRBJ2-1 TRBV12-3/TRBV12-4 CASSLSPVPDRPNEQFF
TRBJ1-1 TRBV7-9 CASSKTVMNTEAFF
TRBJ1-1 TRBV20-1 CSARDLQNTEAFF
TRBJ2-3 TRBV11-2 CASSPRAPPLSTDTQYF